Following are 26 T cell receptor beta chains from one sample sequenced in a study of blood T cells in healthy people across ages. Alongside a J-beta primer mix, a sample-barcoded 5' primer served in a second PCR lasting about 7 to 11 cycles. One entry per CDR3 protein results from TCRdb running MiXCR on the 5' RACE reads. The sample has around 670,000 distinct CDR3 sequences, about 28% seen once. The specimen was blood. The source is a woman aged 80 or older in good health.

This clonotype was observed a few times. A much larger clone differs by one base, so this may be a read error. This CDR3 reads CASTIGQEITLYF. In nucleotides, the CDR3 is TGTGCCAGCACCATAGGGCAGGAGATAACCTTGTACTTC. The chain has TRBV7-3 and TRBJ2-5; D uncertain. The CDR3 runs to 13 residues. V lost 7 bases and J 13 bases, leaving 22 bases between the germline ends. CDR1 and CDR2 from the germline V gene are SGHTA and FQGTGA.

The sample holds a few counts of this clonotype. V and J are TRBV5-6 and TRBJ2-2, with D possibly being TRBD1 (6 bases). Germline CDR1 SGHDT, CDR2 YYEEEE. This CDR3 is 15 amino acids long. Trimming shortened V by 0 bases and J by 3 bases, and 9 bases separated the two germline ends. The CDR3 DNA reads as TGTGCCAGCAGCTTGGCAGGGGCAGACACCGGGGAGCTGTTTTTT. This encodes CASSLAGADTGELFF.

A remark on this clonotype: A much larger clone differs from this one at a single base, so this may be a read error. The V and J genes are TRBV11-3 and TRBJ2-1; D call uncertain. The CDR3 runs to 14 residues. Per germline, CDR1 SGHNT and CDR2 YENEEA. Trimming removed 6 bases from V and 9 bases from J, with 18 bases in between. CDR3 protein: CASSSGRGYGEQFF. CDR3 in DNA: TGTGCCAGCAGTTCGGGTCGTGGGTACGGTGAGCAGTTCTTC.

Comments on this clonotype: With a much larger clone just one base away, this may be a read error. The chain joins TRBV6-1 to TRBJ2-5; 9 bases fit TRBD1. The germline V gene encodes CDR1 MNHNS and CDR2 SASEGT. V was pared by 7 bases and J by 5 bases, with 8 bases of the junction left unmatched. This CDR3 is 14 amino acids long. CDR3: CASKRTGVGETQYF. The CDR3 region has the DNA TGTGCCAGCAAACGGACAGGGGTAGGGGAGACCCAGTACTTC.

This clonotype was observed a handful of times. The chain combines TRBV11-2 with TRBJ2-5, with D perhaps matching TRBD1 (6 bases). Germline assignment: CDR1 SGHAT and CDR2 FQNNGV. The CDR3 covers 16 residues. V lost 1 base, J lost 5 bases, and 17 bases lay in between. CDR3 nucleotides: TGTGCCAGCAGCTTAGTCCGCTCTGGGGGCCGGGAGACCCAGTACTTC. This encodes CASSLVRSGGRETQYF.

As regards this clonotype: This may come from a read error, since a much larger clone is one base off. V is TRBV5-1 and J is TRBJ2-4, with 7 bases that match TRBD2. The length of the CDR3 is 14 residues. The germline V gene has CDR1 SGHRS and CDR2 YFSETQ. The V segment lost 5 bases and the J segment 15 bases; nucleotides outside the gene matches: 17. CDR3 DNA: TGCGCCAGCAGGGAAGCGGGGCCTTTGGGCGAGCGGTACTTC. This sequence encodes CASREAGPLGERYF.

This clonotype has just a few counts. This rearrangement joins TRBV7-9 to TRBJ2-7; a weak D match, TRBD2 (7 bases). Trimming took off 5 bases at V and 6 bases at J, with 20 bases between the two ends. Germline V lookup: CDR1 SEHNR, CDR2 FQNEAQ (reference sequence). CDR3 length: 15 residues. The CDR3 sequence is CASSPRGALGGEQYF. The CDR3 DNA follows: TGTGCCAGCAGCCCCCGGGGGGCGTTAGGAGGCGAGCAGTACTTC.

This clonotype was seen repeatedly, ten times or more. A clone one base away is much larger, so this may be a read error. The V call is TRBV20-1, the J call TRBJ2-1; D gene unclear. Per germline, CDR1 DFQATT and CDR2 SNEGSKA (reference sequence). This CDR3 comprises 15 residues. V was trimmed by 0 bases and J by 6 bases, leaving 15 bases between them. CDR3 DNA: TGCAGTGCTAGAGATACGGCCGCTTCTAGCAATGAGCAGTTCTTC. Translation gives CSARDTAASSNEQFF.

The rearrangement links TRBV30 to TRBJ1-2; no firm D call. CDR3 length equals 15 residues. Germline CDR1 reads GTSNPN; CDR2 reads SVGIG (reference sequence). The V end lost 4 bases, the J end lost 3 bases, and 18 bases lay between the germline ends. This CDR3 reads CAWTRARRSHYGYTF. In DNA, the CDR3 is TGTGCCTGGACCCGCGCGCGCCGTTCCCACTATGGCTACACCTTC. Looking up the rest from reference TRBV30 and TRBJ1-2 gives the full variable domain: SQTIHQWPATLVQPVGSPLSLECTVEGTSNPNLYWYRQAAGRGLQLLFYSVGIGQISSEVPQNLSASRPQDRQFILSSKKLLLSDSGFYLCAWTRARRSHYGYTFGSGTRLTVV.

In its sample, this clonotype was seen many times. The V and J genes are TRBV6-5 and TRBJ1-6, with D perhaps matching TRBD1 (5 bases). Germline V gene lookup returns CDR1 MNHEY and CDR2 SVGAGI. The CDR3 is 14 amino acids. Trimming cost V 6 bases and J 5 bases, with 11 bases left between them. The CDR3 sequence is CASRVGGNNSPLHF. The CDR3 nucleotides are TGTGCCAGCAGGGTCGGGGGGAATAATTCACCCCTCCACTTT.

The sample holds many counts of this clonotype. The genes are TRBV20-1 and TRBJ1-6, with D possibly matching TRBD1 (5 bases). This CDR3 comprises 14 residues. The V gene's germline CDR1 is DFQATT and CDR2 SNEGSKA (reference sequence). V lost 1 base and J lost 9, with 13 bases in between. Here the CDR3 DNA reads TGCAGTGCTAGAGCGCCCAGGGTGGGTTCACCCCTCCACTTT. This codes for CSARAPRVGSPLHF.

At least ten counts were recorded for this clonotype. The V call is TRBV6-1, the J call TRBJ2-3, with D possibly being TRBD1 or TRBD2 (6 bases each). CDR3 size: 16 residues. V lost 0 bases to trimming and J lost 0 bases, with 10 bases between them. The V gene's germline CDR1 is MNHNS and CDR2 SASEGT. The CDR3 DNA follows: TGTGCCAGCAGTGAAGCGCAGGGGACTAGCACAGATACGCAGTATTTT. This gives the protein CASSEAQGTSTDTQYF.

This clonotype was detected many times. The chain has TRBV12-3 or TRBV12-4 and TRBJ2-3; D is unresolved. This CDR3 contains 13 residues. Trimming removed 6 bases at V and 2 bases at J, with 9 bases between. Here the CDR3 DNA reads TGTGCCAGCAGGCTGACAAACACAGATACGCAGTATTTT. Translating gives CASRLTNTDTQYF.

As regards this clonotype: A read error is possible here, since a much larger clone lies one base away. This chain connects TRBV21-1 to TRBJ2-1; the table's D call of TRBD1 was not tested on the DNA. TRBV21-1 is noted as a pseudogene. The CDR3 totals 20 residues. CDR3 in DNA: TGTGCCAGCAGCAAAGTGGATTACTGTGGTGGGGGACAGGGGACCAATGAGCAGTTCTTC. Translated: CASSKVDYCGGGQGTNEQFF.

Remarks on this clonotype: It may be a read error: a sequence one base away is much more abundant. The gene calls are TRBV7-2 and TRBJ2-6; weak D call: TRBD2 (7 bases). Germline V gene lookup returns CDR1 SGHTA and CDR2 FQGNSA. CDR3 size: 15 residues. DNA for the CDR3: TGTGCCAGCAGCTACGGGGGGTCAGGGGCCAACGTCCGGACTTTC. Protein sequence: CASSYGGSGANVRTF.

This rearrangement joins TRBV7-2 to TRBJ2-7; 7 bases agree with TRBD1. This CDR3 is 14 amino acids long. V dropped 5 bases and J dropped 2; count of bases not matched to a gene: 6. The germline V gene has CDR1 SGHTA and CDR2 FQGNSA. CDR3 residues: CASSIDRVAYEQYF. For the CDR3, the DNA is TGTGCCAGCAGCATCGACAGGGTTGCCTACGAGCAGTACTTC.

In regard to this clonotype: This sequence may be a read error, since a much larger clone differs from it by one base. The genes are TRBV3-1 and TRBJ1-6; 9 bases match TRBD1. CDR1 and CDR2 (germline): LGHDT, YNNKEL (reference sequence). The CDR3 extends over 16 amino acids. The CDR3 is CASSQGAGTGNSPPHF. Here the CDR3 DNA reads TGTGCCAGCAGCCAAGGGGCCGGGACAGGGAATTCACCCCCCCACTTT.

The sample holds many counts of this clonotype. The chain uses TRBV5-1 and TRBJ1-2; D is perhaps TRBD1 (5 bases). CDR1 is SGHRS, CDR2 YFSETQ, per germline. The V end lost 4 bases, the J end lost 7 bases, and 11 bases lay between the germline ends. The CDR3 has 12 residues. DNA for the CDR3: TGCGCCAGCAGCCCGGGACGACGTGGCTACACCTTC. This translates into CASSPGRRGYTF. Full variable domain (rest looked up from reference TRBV5-1 and TRBJ1-2): KAGVTQTPRYLIKTRGQQVTLSCSPISGHRSVSWYQQTPGQGLQFLFEYFSETQRNKGNFPGRFSGRQFSNSRSEMNVSTLELGDSALYLCASSPGRRGYTFGSGTRLTVV.

The chain recombines TRBV20-1 with TRBJ2-1, with 8 bases that match TRBD2. The germline CDR1 and CDR2 sequences are DFQATT and SNEGSKA (reference sequence). The CDR3 contains 13 residues. Unmatched junction bases numbered 11, after V lost 1 base and J lost 15 bases. The CDR3 is CSARGGTSRGTFF. Written as DNA, the CDR3 is TGCAGTGCTAGAGGCGGGACTAGTAGAGGAACGTTCTTC.

On this clonotype: Given a much more abundant clone one base away, this may be a read error. The chain uses TRBV7-2 and TRBJ2-1, with 9 bases matching TRBD2. Trimming removed 4 bases from V and 12 bases from J; junction bases left unmatched: 7. The length of the CDR3 is 13 residues. CDR1 SGHTA and CDR2 FQGNSA come from the germline V gene. The CDR3 loop reads CASSSEERGVQFF. CDR3 sequence (DNA): TGTGCCAGCAGCTCAGAAGAGCGGGGGGTGCAGTTCTTC.

Here the CDR3 reads CASIVYHTGGLSYEQYF. The CDR3 DNA is TGTGCCAGCATCGTATACCATACAGGGGGACTGAGCTACGAGCAGTACTTC. The chain is built from TRBV7-9 and TRBJ2-7, with 8 bases identical to TRBD1. Germline CDR1 is SEHNR and CDR2 is FQNEAQ (reference sequence). V lost 7 bases and J lost 3; bases outside the gene matches: 17. This CDR3 is 17 amino acids long.

This clonotype was counted at least ten times. V and J are TRBV20-1 and TRBJ2-5, with TRBD1 as a possible D gene (7 bases). The CDR3 contains 15 residues. Trimming left V 5 bases short and J 11 bases short, with 27 bases between. Germline-derived CDR1 and CDR2 are DFQATT and SNEGSKA (reference sequence). The CDR3 DNA reads as TGCAGTGCTGGCGACCGACAGGGAGGCATCGATGAGCAGTACTTC. Its protein product is CSAGDRQGGIDEQYF.

This clonotype was counted ten times or more. The chain carries TRBV6-2 or TRBV6-3 and TRBJ2-1; D assignment may be TRBD1 or TRBD2 (5 bases each). Per the germline V gene, CDR1 is MNHEY and CDR2 is SVGEGT. This CDR3 spans 13 amino acids. With 6 bases removed from V and 9 bases from J, the gap between germline ends came to 15 bases. Here the CDR3 DNA reads TGTGCCAGCAGAGGTAACGAGAGGGGTGAGCAGTTCTTC. It encodes CASRGNERGEQFF.

On this clonotype itself: A much larger clone differs from this one at a single base, so this may be a read error. The chain employs TRBV7-2 and TRBJ2-3; D might be TRBD1 or TRBD2, each matching 5 bases. The germline gives CDR1 SGHTA, CDR2 FQGNSA. The CDR3 has 15 residues. CDR3 in DNA: TGTGCCAGCAGCCGGGACCCACATAGCACAGATACGGAGTATTTT. It encodes CASSRDPHSTDTEYF.

This clonotype was picked up many times. The chain employs TRBV7-3 and TRBJ2-7; D is possibly TRBD2 (5 bases). The CDR3 runs 14 residues. The germline CDR1 and CDR2 sequences are SGHTA and FQGTGA. The V and J ends lost 5 bases and 2 bases respectively, with 13 bases between them. The CDR3: CASSPGLMPYEQYF. The CDR3 DNA follows: TGTGCCAGCAGCCCTGGACTGATGCCCTACGAGCAGTACTTC.

The CDR3 loop is CASTSTGKGNTEAFF. The CDR3 DNA is TGCGCCAGCACCTCGACAGGCAAGGGGAACACTGAAGCTTTCTTT. V is TRBV10-2 and J is TRBJ1-1; perhaps TRBD1 as D (6 bases). The V gene lost 7 bases and the J gene lost 1 base, with 16 bases spanning the gap. CDR3 length equals 15 residues. In germline, CDR1 is WSHSY, CDR2 SAAADI.